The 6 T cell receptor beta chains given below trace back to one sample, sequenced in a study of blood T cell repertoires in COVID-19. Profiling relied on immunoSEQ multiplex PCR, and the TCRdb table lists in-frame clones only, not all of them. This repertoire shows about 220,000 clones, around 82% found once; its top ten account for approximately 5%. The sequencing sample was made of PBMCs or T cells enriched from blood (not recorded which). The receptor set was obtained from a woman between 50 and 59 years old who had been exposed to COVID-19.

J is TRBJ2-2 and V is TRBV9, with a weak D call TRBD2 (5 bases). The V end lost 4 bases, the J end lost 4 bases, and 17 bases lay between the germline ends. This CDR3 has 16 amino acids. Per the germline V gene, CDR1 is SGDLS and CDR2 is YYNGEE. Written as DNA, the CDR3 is TGTGCCAGCAGCTCCGGACTCCCGCCCCTCACCGGGGAGCTGTTTTTT. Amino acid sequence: CASSSGLPPLTGELFF.

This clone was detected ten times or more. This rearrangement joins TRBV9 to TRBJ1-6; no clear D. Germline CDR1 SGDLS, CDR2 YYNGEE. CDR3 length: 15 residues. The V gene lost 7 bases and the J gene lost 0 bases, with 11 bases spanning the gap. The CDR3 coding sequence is TGTGCCAGCGCCGTCGGGGACTCCTATAATTCACCCCTCCACTTT. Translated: CASAVGDSYNSPLHF.

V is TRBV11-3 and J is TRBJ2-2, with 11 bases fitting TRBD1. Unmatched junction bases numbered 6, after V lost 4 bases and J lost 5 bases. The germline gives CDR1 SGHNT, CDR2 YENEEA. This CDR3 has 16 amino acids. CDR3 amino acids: CASSSRDRGYTGELFF. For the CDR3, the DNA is TGTGCCAGCAGCTCCCGGGACAGGGGGTATACCGGGGAGCTGTTTTTT. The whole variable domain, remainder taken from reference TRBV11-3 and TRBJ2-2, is EAGVVQSPRYKIIEKKQPVAFWCNPISGHNTLYWYLQNLGQGPELLIRYENEEAVDDSQLPKDRFSAERLKGVDSTLKIQPAELGDSAVYLCASSSRDRGYTGELFFGEGSRLTVL.

The CDR3 sequence: CASSIRQVQGEQYF. CDR3 coding DNA: TGTGCCAGCAGCATAAGACAGGTTCAGGGCGAGCAGTACTTC. The gene calls are TRBV6-5 and TRBJ2-7; D is perhaps TRBD1 (6 bases). Trimming cost V 6 bases and J 6 bases, with 18 bases left between them. In germline, CDR1 is MNHEY, CDR2 SVGAGI. The CDR3 loop spans 14 amino acids.

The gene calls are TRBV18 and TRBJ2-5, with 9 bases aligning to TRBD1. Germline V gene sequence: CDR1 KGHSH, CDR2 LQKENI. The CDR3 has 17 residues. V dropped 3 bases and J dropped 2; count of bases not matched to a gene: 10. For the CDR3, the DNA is TGTGCCAGCTCACCTACTCGGTCCGGGACAGGGCAAGAGACCCAGTACTTC. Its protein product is CASSPTRSGTGQETQYF.

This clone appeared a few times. Written as DNA, the CDR3 is TGTGCCAGCAGCTTAGTAGCCGGTCCGTACGAGCAGTACTTC. Translated, it gives CASSLVAGPYEQYF. V usage is TRBV11-2 and J usage is TRBJ2-7; D is unclear. The CDR3 has 14 amino acids. V dropped 1 base and J dropped 4 bases, with 11 bases sitting between them. Germline V lookup: CDR1 SGHAT, CDR2 FQNNGV.